This T cell receptor beta chain was captured in a study of control samples from healthy donors and cancer patients. Produced via immunoSEQ multiplex PCR; TCRdb's table is partial and in-frame only. Counted here are more than 70,000 clones, 94% occurring once; the ten biggest clones make up more than 2.5%. The material sequenced was blood. This receptor was identified in a woman aged 25 to 39 in good health.

The CDR3 sequence: CASIASGGNIQYF. DNA for the CDR3: TGTGCCAGCATTGCTAGCGGAGGAAACATTCAGTACTTC. This rearrangement joins TRBV6-6 to TRBJ2-4, with 7 bases that match TRBD2. The CDR3 runs 13 residues. V shed 7 bases, J shed 6 bases, and the junction held 6 bases outside the gene matches. Germline V gives CDR1 MNHNY, CDR2 SVGAGI (reference sequence).